Sequencing of this T cell receptor (beta chain) was carried out in a study of neurological immune-mediated disorders. TCRdb reanalysed the 5' RACE reads using MiXCR and keeps one entry per CDR3 protein. This sample carries roughly 45,000 distinct CDR3 sequences, roughly 12% of them seen once, and the ten largest clones take about an eighth. This clonotype was counted ten times or more. Per the germline V gene, CDR1 is DFQATT and CDR2 is SNEGSKA (reference sequence). The CDR3 has 19 residues. The junction had 12 bases not matched to a gene; V was cut back by 5 bases and J by 0 bases. Time point: longitudinal time-point 3.

The sequencing input was PBMCs. The rearrangement links TRBV20-1 to TRBJ2-1; TRBD2 matches at 14 bases. The origin of this receptor is a man aged 30-40 years in good health. The CDR3 reads CSAGGGGTSGSRSYNEQFF. The CDR3 DNA follows: TGCAGTGCTGGGGGGGGAGGGACTAGCGGGAGCCGCTCCTACAATGAGCAGTTCTTC.